The subject of this entry is one T cell receptor (beta chain). Its matching antigen is unknown. These data come from a study of T cell repertoires in cytomegalovirus infection. The overall study: CMV epitopes that were recently identified and HLA-C-restricted were used alongside well-studied HLA-B-restricted ones. An indication of both CMV infection and matching HLA type came from public TCR beta signatures.

Whole-study results and caveats: Cumulative frequency (of public TCR beta family members) identified carriers of CMV plus the relevant HLA.

Per the germline V gene, CDR1 is SGHRS and CDR2 is YFSETQ. Trimming stripped 0 bases from V and 5 bases from J, with 9 bases between. CDR3 length equals 14 residues. TCRdb called the reads again in MiXCR, with one record for every CDR3 protein. The top ten hold about 39% of the sample, which has around 430,000 distinct CDR3 sequences, under 45% seen once. This receptor was obtained from a human donor in good health (CMV status not recorded). Some clones in this sample may be carry-over from other donors' samples. The source material was cultured PBMCs, sampled from culture after CMV antigen stimulation. The chain employs TRBV5-1 and TRBJ2-1; maybe TRBD1 (5 bases). The CDR3 DNA is TGCGCCAGCAGCTTGGACAGGTTTGACAATGAGCAGTTCTTC. Amino acid sequence: CASSLDRFDNEQFF.